This T cell receptor beta chain stems from a study of blood T cells in healthy people across ages. In germline, CDR1 is MNHEY, CDR2 SVGAGI. CDR3 length: 12 residues. V was cut by 2 bases and J by 5 bases, with 4 bases left in between. The second PCR ran about 7 to 12 cycles with a sample-barcoded 5' primer and J-beta primers. TCRdb analysed the 5' RACE reads with MiXCR anew, one entry per CDR3 protein. The sample shows more than 1 million distinct CDR3 sequences, 35% to 55% of them seen only once. The sequenced sample was blood. The origin of this receptor is a woman in her sixties in good health. The chain combines TRBV6-5 with TRBJ2-1; D remains ambiguous. The CDR3 region has the DNA TGTGCCAGCAGTTACGATAACAATGAGCAGTTCTTC. Translating gives CASSYDNNEQFF.